The 31 T cell receptor beta chains in this list originate from one sample, sequenced in a study of shared T cell receptors in the human thymus. Data came from immunoSEQ multiplex PCR; TCRdb stores just in-frame clones and leaves some out. The repertoire holds about 380,000 clones, with just under 95% as singletons. Sequencing was done on a sample of thymocytes. The source is a human donor.

The rearrangement uses TRBV2 and TRBJ2-1, with D unclear. Germline assignment: CDR1 SNHLY and CDR2 FYNNEI. CDR3 size: 18 residues. V was pared by 8 bases and J by 0 bases, with 23 bases between. The CDR3, as DNA: TGTGCCAGCCGTTCCTTATCCAGTACCTTGTACTCCTACAATGAGCAGTTCTTC. Amino acids: CASRSLSSTLYSYNEQFF.

This chain connects TRBV27 to TRBJ1-2; D call uncertain. The CDR3 runs 15 residues. V lost 7 bases and J 1 base, leaving 16 bases between the germline ends. Germline V gene lookup returns CDR1 MNHEY and CDR2 SMNVEV (reference sequence). For the CDR3, the DNA is TGTGCCAGCAAAGGTCTGGTTGACATTAACTATGGCTACACCTTC. It codes for CASKGLVDINYGYTF.

The V call is TRBV28, the J call TRBJ2-5; TRBD2 agrees at 12 bases. CDR1 MDHEN and CDR2 SYDVKM come from the germline V gene. This CDR3 spans 16 amino acids. The trim removed 7 bases at V and 4 bases at J, leaving 10 bases unmatched. The CDR3 spells CASTRTLAGGLETQYF. The CDR3 DNA is TGTGCCAGCACCAGGACGCTAGCGGGAGGGCTAGAGACCCAGTACTTC.

This clone was detected a few times. This chain uses TRBV5-8 with TRBJ2-3, with D uncertain. CDR1 and CDR2 (germline): SGHTS, YDEGEE. V gave up 8 bases and J gave up 4 bases, with 11 bases separating them. This CDR3 is 12 amino acids long. CDR3 DNA: TGTGCCAGACCAGGTGCGGCAGATACGCAGTATTTT. This gives the protein CARPGAADTQYF.

This sequence joins TRBV21-1 and TRBJ1-5. TRBV21-1 is labeled a pseudogene. CDR3 size: 14 residues. As DNA, the CDR3 is TGTGCCAGCAGCAATGGACGGAACAATCAGCCCCAGCATTTT. It encodes CASSNGRNNQPQHF.

The chain is built from TRBV9 and TRBJ2-7; 7 bases map to TRBD1. Looked up from germline, CDR1 is SGDLS and CDR2 is YYNGEE. The CDR3 is 16 residues long. Losses at the gene ends were 7 bases for V and 3 bases for J; bases not matched to a gene: 16. CDR3 loop: CASSKGPGQSYYEQYF. The CDR3 nucleotides read TGTGCCAGCTCAAAGGGTCCGGGACAGAGTTACTACGAGCAGTACTTC.

This chain uses TRBV5-1 with TRBJ2-2; the D is unclear. CDR1 is SGHRS and CDR2 is YFSETQ in the germline V gene. The V and J ends lost 0 bases and 0 bases respectively, with 6 bases between them. The length of the CDR3 is 15 residues. CDR3 nucleotide sequence: TGCGCCAGCAGCTTGGGGCTTACGAACACCGGGGAGCTGTTTTTT. Translating it yields CASSLGLTNTGELFF.

This sequence joins TRBV6-5 and TRBJ2-7; D is unresolved. Germline V CDR1 and CDR2: MNHEY, SVGAGI. The CDR3 extends over 15 amino acids. Trimming shortened V by 0 bases and J by 3 bases, and 12 bases separated the two germline ends. CDR3 sequence: CASSYSSKRGYEQYF. The DNA of the CDR3 is TGTGCCAGCAGTTACTCAAGCAAAAGAGGCTACGAGCAGTACTTC.

The chain uses TRBV27 and TRBJ2-3; 14 bases are a match to TRBD2. V shed 3 bases, J shed 2 bases, and the junction held 22 bases outside the gene matches. CDR1 is MNHEY, CDR2 SMNVEV, per germline (reference sequence). This CDR3 contains 23 residues. CDR3 nucleotide sequence: TGTGCCAGCAGTTTGAAGTTCCTCCTGTCGAGACTAGCGGGAGGGGTCCCCACAGATACGCAGTATTTT. Its translation: CASSLKFLLSRLAGGVPTDTQYF.

The rearrangement joins TRBV7-9 to TRBJ1-3; D gene uncertain. This CDR3 is built from 14 residues. The germline gives CDR1 SEHNR, CDR2 FQNEAQ (reference sequence). The germline V and J ends were trimmed by 2 bases and 4 bases, with 9 bases remaining between them. The CDR3 spells CASSLLQPGNTIYF. The CDR3 nucleotides are TGTGCCAGCAGCTTACTACAGCCCGGAAACACCATATATTTT.

The V call is TRBV28, the J call TRBJ2-3; 10 bases agree with TRBD2. The CDR3 spans 16 residues. J lost 5 bases, V lost 6 bases, and 11 bases had no gene match. CDR1 is MDHEN, CDR2 SYDVKM, per germline. The CDR3 here is CASSSPGRLAGDTQYF. The CDR3 DNA follows: TGTGCCAGCAGCTCACCGGGACGACTAGCGGGAGATACGCAGTATTTT. Complete variable domain (other parts from reference TRBV28 and TRBJ2-3): DVKVTQSSRYLVKRTGEKVFLECVQDMDHENMFWYRQDPGLGLRLIYFSYDVKMKEKGDIPEGYSVSREKKERFSLILESASTNQTSMYLCASSSPGRLAGDTQYFGPGTRLTVL.

V usage is TRBV5-1 and J usage is TRBJ1-2; D is ambiguous. Germline V gene data show CDR1 as SGHRS and CDR2 as YFSETQ. Trimming cost V 0 bases and J 6 bases, with 18 bases left between them. The CDR3 covers 16 residues. The CDR3 region is CASSLDSELRWDGYTF. DNA of the CDR3: TGCGCCAGCAGCTTGGATTCCGAACTACGCTGGGATGGCTACACCTTC.

The chain is built from TRBV6-5 and TRBJ1-2; no definite D call. Per germline, CDR1 MNHEY and CDR2 SVGAGI. This CDR3 region has 13 residues. Trimming stripped 6 bases from V and 0 bases from J, with 8 bases between. The CDR3, as DNA: TGTGCCAGCAGCCGTTACACTAACTATGGCTACACCTTC. Its translation is CASSRYTNYGYTF.

The chain has TRBV11-2 and TRBJ2-4, with 15 bases fitting TRBD2. V shed 5 bases, J shed 1 base, and the junction held 6 bases outside the gene matches. This CDR3 is 18 amino acids long. Germline V gives CDR1 SGHAT, CDR2 FQNNGV. Written as DNA, the CDR3 is TGTGCCAGCAGCACGGGACTAGCGGGAGGCAGGGCCAAAAACATTCAGTACTTC. It encodes CASSTGLAGGRAKNIQYF.

This clone has only one observation. This sequence joins TRBV23-1 and TRBJ1-1; 9 nucleotides agree with TRBD1. TRBV23-1 is filed as an ORF, its function uncertain. The CDR3 runs to 15 residues. V gave up 4 bases and J gave up 1 base; unmatched junction bases: 4. The CDR3 loop is CASSPPDRGNTEAFF. CDR3 DNA: TGCGCCAGCAGTCCCCCGGACAGGGGGAACACTGAAGCTTTCTTT.

This clone was seen a single time. The rearrangement links TRBV4-2 to TRBJ2-1; 7 nucleotides agree with TRBD2. V lost 1 base, J lost 5 bases, and 14 bases stayed unmatched. Germline values: CDR1 LGHNA, CDR2 YNFKEQ. This CDR3 has 18 amino acids. DNA of the CDR3: TGTGCCAGCAGCCAAGGGGTCCTTCGGCGGGAGAGTCACAATGAGCAGTTCTTC. Translation: CASSQGVLRRESHNEQFF.

The chain couples TRBV14 to TRBJ2-2; D might be TRBD2 (6 bases). Trimming cost V 3 bases and J 3 bases, with 20 bases left between them. Germline loops: CDR1 SGHDN, CDR2 FVKESK. The CDR3 is 18 residues long. The CDR3 bases are TGTGCCAGCAGCCACGGCGGGACCGGGGAAAGGGACACCGGGGAGCTGTTTTTT. Translation: CASSHGGTGERDTGELFF. Full variable domain (outside the CDR3, taken from reference TRBV14 and TRBJ2-2): EAGVTQFPSHSVIEKGQTVTLRCDPISGHDNLYWYRRVMGKEIKFLLHFVKESKQDESGMPNNRFLAERTGGTYSTLKVQPAELEDSGVYFCASSHGGTGERDTGELFFGEGSRLTVL.

V is TRBV28 and J is TRBJ2-1, with TRBD2 matching 7 bases. The CDR3 runs 19 residues. The ends lost 3 bases at V and 1 base at J; junction bases unmatched: 15. CDR1 is MDHEN and CDR2 is SYDVKM in the germline V gene. Here the CDR3 DNA reads TGTGCCAGCAGTTTTTGGGAAGGAGAAGGGAGGGGTTCCTACAATGAGCAGTTCTTC. This translates into CASSFWEGEGRGSYNEQFF.

This CDR3 is CASSPQGLAGESYEQYF. For the CDR3, the DNA is TGTGCCAGCTCACCACAGGGACTAGCGGGAGAGAGCTACGAGCAGTACTTC. The chain has TRBV18 and TRBJ2-7, with 14 nucleotides matching TRBD2. V was clipped by 1 base and J by 3 bases; unmatched bases: 5. CDR3 size: 17 residues. The germline V gene has CDR1 KGHSH and CDR2 LQKENI.

The rearrangement uses TRBV28 and TRBJ2-3, with D tentatively TRBD2 (6 bases). The CDR3 has 15 amino acids. CDR1 is MDHEN, CDR2 SYDVKM, per germline. Trimming cost V 5 bases and J 1 base, with 13 bases left between them. The CDR3 coding sequence is TGTGCCAGCAGTCTCCCCTTAGCGGGCACAGATACGCAGTATTTT. It is translated as CASSLPLAGTDTQYF.

The CDR3 DNA follows: TGTGCCTGGACTCACCCCTTCCCTAACTATGGCTACACCTTC. Its translation is CAWTHPFPNYGYTF. The chain combines TRBV30 with TRBJ1-2; no firm D call. The CDR3 covers 14 residues. Germline assignment: CDR1 GTSNPN and CDR2 SVGIG (reference sequence). Trimming pared 4 bases from V and 0 bases from J, leaving 12 bases between. The variable domain in full, completed from reference TRBV30 and TRBJ1-2, reads SQTIHQWPATLVQPVGSPLSLECTVEGTSNPNLYWYRQAAGRGLQLLFYSVGIGQISSEVPQNLSASRPQDRQFILSSKKLLLSDSGFYLCAWTHPFPNYGYTFGSGTRLTVV.

V and J are TRBV5-1 and TRBJ1-3; no definite D call. Germline-derived CDR1 and CDR2 are SGHRS and YFSETQ. The V end lost 0 bases, the J end lost 2 bases, and 6 bases lay between the germline ends. The CDR3 loop spans 14 amino acids. The CDR3: CASSLASAGNTIYF. The DNA for the CDR3 is TGCGCCAGCAGCTTGGCGTCTGCTGGAAACACCATATATTTT.

V is TRBV11-2 and J is TRBJ2-7; 10 nucleotides agree with TRBD2. CDR1 is SGHAT, CDR2 FQNNGV, per germline. The CDR3 length is 15 residues. V lost 2 bases, J lost 3 bases, and 4 bases stayed unmatched. The CDR3 loop reads CASSLNLAGDYEQYF. The CDR3 coding sequence is TGTGCCAGCAGCTTAAACCTAGCGGGAGACTACGAGCAGTACTTC.

Only one count was recorded for this clone. CDR3 in amino acids: CASISTTDTQYF. In nucleotides, the CDR3 is TGTGCCAGCATCTCCACTACAGATACGCAGTATTTT. The chain joins TRBV27 to TRBJ2-3; D gene uncertain. The ends were cut back, 7 bases at V and 3 bases at J, with 8 bases in the middle. The germline gives CDR1 MNHEY, CDR2 SMNVEV (reference sequence). The CDR3 consists of 12 residues.

V usage is TRBV28 and J usage is TRBJ2-2; D not resolved. Deletions cut 6 bases from V and 0 bases from J, with 14 bases between. The CDR3 has 16 residues. Germline V gene sequence: CDR1 MDHEN, CDR2 SYDVKM. CDR3 nucleotide sequence: TGTGCCAGCAGCTTAGGGTTAGGGCCGAACACCGGGGAGCTGTTTTTT. As protein: CASSLGLGPNTGELFF.

The chain has TRBV13 and TRBJ2-7, with D perhaps matching TRBD1 (8 bases). Germline V gene sequence: CDR1 PRHDT, CDR2 FYEKMQ (reference sequence). Trimming shortened V by 5 bases and J by 0 bases, and 29 bases separated the two germline ends. The CDR3 totals 20 residues. The CDR3 sequence: CASSAGGQSGETSFSYEQYF. The CDR3 nucleotides are TGTGCCAGCAGCGCAGGGGGCCAGAGCGGGGAAACATCCTTCTCCTACGAGCAGTACTTC.

The chain carries TRBV6-1 and TRBJ2-7, with D possibly TRBD2 on 6 matching bases. The V and J ends lost 1 base and 7 bases respectively, with 20 bases between them. CDR3 length: 16 residues. CDR1 and CDR2 from the germline V gene are MNHNS and SASEGT. CDR3: CASSEGIAEPSREQYF. Written as DNA, the CDR3 is TGTGCCAGCAGTGAAGGGATAGCGGAGCCTTCGCGTGAGCAGTACTTC.

This chain links TRBV11-3 with TRBJ1-3; 7 bases map to TRBD1. The V and J ends lost 5 bases and 0 bases, in that order; junction bases with no gene match: 7. This CDR3 spans 16 amino acids. Germline-derived CDR1 and CDR2 are SGHNT and YENEEA. CDR3 coding DNA: TGTGCCAGCAGCCTAACAGGGGCTCTCTCTGGAAACACCATATATTTT. Encoded protein: CASSLTGALSGNTIYF. Drawing the rest from reference TRBV11-3 and TRBJ1-3, the complete variable domain is EAGVVQSPRYKIIEKKQPVAFWCNPISGHNTLYWYLQNLGQGPELLIRYENEEAVDDSQLPKDRFSAERLKGVDSTLKIQPAELGDSAVYLCASSLTGALSGNTIYFGEGSWLTVV.

The chain carries TRBV5-6 and TRBJ2-5; 8 nucleotides agree with TRBD1. Germline V gives CDR1 SGHDT, CDR2 YYEEEE. The CDR3 is made up of 17 amino acids. The ends lost 0 bases at V and 11 bases at J; junction bases unmatched: 18. The CDR3 DNA sequence: TGTGCCAGCAGCTTGGGCCCCTCAGTGGTGACAGGGGAAGAGCAGTACTTC. Amino acid sequence: CASSLGPSVVTGEEQYF.

The chain recombines TRBV4-3 with TRBJ2-1; D is possibly TRBD2 (5 bases). Trimming removed 3 bases from V and 2 bases from J, with 11 bases in between. Germline V gives CDR1 LGHNA, CDR2 YSLEER. This CDR3 contains 15 residues. CDR3 loop: CASSHDGNPYNEQFF. The CDR3 DNA is TGCGCCAGCAGCCATGACGGGAACCCCTACAATGAGCAGTTCTTC.

The chain employs TRBV20-1 and TRBJ2-2; D is perhaps TRBD2 (5 bases). Trimming shortened V by 7 bases and J by 4 bases, and 7 bases separated the two germline ends. CDR1 is DFQATT, CDR2 SNEGSKA, per germline (reference sequence). CDR3 length: 11 amino acids. CDR3 DNA: TGCAGTGGAGGGCGCACCGGGGAGCTGTTTTTT. This encodes CSGGRTGELFF.